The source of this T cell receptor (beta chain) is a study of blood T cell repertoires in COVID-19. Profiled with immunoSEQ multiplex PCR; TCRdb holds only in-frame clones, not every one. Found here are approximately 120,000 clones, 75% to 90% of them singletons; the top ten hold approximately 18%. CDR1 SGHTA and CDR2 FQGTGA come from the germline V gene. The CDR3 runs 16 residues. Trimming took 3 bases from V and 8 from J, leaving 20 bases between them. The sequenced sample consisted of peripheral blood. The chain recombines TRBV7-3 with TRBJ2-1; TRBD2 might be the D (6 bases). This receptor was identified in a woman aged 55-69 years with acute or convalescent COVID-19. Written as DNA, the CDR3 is TGTGCCAGCAGCTTGCTTGGCGGGACGGATGCCGATGAGCAGTTCTTC. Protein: CASSLLGGTDADEQFF. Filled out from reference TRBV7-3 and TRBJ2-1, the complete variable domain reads GAGVSQTPSNKVTEKGKYVELRCDPISGHTALYWYRQSLGQGPEFLIYFQGTGAADDSGLPNDRFFAVRPEGSVSTLKIQRTERGDSAVYLCASSLLGGTDADEQFFGPGTRLTVL.